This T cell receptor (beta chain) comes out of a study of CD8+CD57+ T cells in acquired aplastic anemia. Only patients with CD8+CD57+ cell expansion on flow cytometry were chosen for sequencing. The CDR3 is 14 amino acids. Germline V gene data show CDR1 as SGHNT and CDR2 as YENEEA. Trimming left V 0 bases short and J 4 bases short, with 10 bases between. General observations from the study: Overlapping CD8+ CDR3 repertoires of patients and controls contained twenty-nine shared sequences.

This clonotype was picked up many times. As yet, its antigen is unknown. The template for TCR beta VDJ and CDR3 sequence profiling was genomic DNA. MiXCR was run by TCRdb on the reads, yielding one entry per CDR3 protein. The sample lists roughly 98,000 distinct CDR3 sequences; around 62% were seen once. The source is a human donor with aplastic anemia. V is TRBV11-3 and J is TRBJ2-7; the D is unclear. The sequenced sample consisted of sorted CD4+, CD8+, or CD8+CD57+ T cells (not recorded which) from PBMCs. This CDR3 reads CASSLDLDLYEQYF. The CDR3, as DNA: TGTGCCAGCAGCTTAGATCTTGACCTATACGAGCAGTACTTC.